The entry below gives a single T cell receptor beta chain sequence along with its context. Its specificity is not known. These data come from a study of regulatory T cells in long-lasting Graves disease. CDR3 regions were amplified by Arm-PCR using iRepertoire HTBI primers to build TCR beta libraries. TCRdb reprocessed the multiplex PCR reads via MiXCR and lists one record per CDR3 protein. The sample contains 620,000 or so distinct CDR3 sequences, about 16% of which appear only once. Study-wide findings and caveats: Favored gene segments in persistent disease were TRBV28, TRBJ1-2 and TRBJ2-5.

This CDR3 has 13 amino acids. Germline V gives CDR1 MNHNS, CDR2 SASEGT. Trimming cost V 6 bases and J 5 bases; bases outside gene matches: 6. Time point noted: newly diagnosed GD, antithyroid drugs for less than 3 months. With RNA extracted from PBMCs as input, the TCR library was made. These data also featured in a second study, about T cells in Graves' hyperthyroidism and ophthalmopathy. That investigation notes: Thyroid ultrasound and orbital computed tomography, with clinical symptoms and serum thyroxine and TRAb, informed diagnoses. Initially, a first-round RT-PCR of the TCR CDR3 employed the HTBI primer set.

The receptor's source is a woman aged 25 to 39 with Graves disease. The sample here was peripheral blood mononuclear cells (PBMCs), taken at new diagnosis, from a patient treated with antithyroid drugs. V and J are TRBV6-1 and TRBJ2-7; 8 bases fit TRBD2. For the CDR3, the DNA is TGTGCCAGCAGCCGGCGGGGGGTCCACGAGCAGTACTTC. This translates into CASSRRGVHEQYF.